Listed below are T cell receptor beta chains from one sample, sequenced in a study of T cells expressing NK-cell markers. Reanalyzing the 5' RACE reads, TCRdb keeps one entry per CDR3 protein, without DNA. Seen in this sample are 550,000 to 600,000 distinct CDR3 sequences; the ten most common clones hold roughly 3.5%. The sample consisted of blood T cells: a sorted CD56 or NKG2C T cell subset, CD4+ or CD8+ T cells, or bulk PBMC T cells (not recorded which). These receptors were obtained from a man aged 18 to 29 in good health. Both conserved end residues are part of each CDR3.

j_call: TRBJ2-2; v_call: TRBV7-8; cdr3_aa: CASSPGINTGELFF
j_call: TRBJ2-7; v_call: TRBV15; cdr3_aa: CATSRDSAGAIEQYF
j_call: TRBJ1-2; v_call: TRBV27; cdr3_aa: CASRRTGVGYTF
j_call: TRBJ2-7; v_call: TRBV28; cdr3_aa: CASRGPTYEQYF
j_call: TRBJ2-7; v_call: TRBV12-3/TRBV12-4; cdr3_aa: CASKLSGPSYEQYF
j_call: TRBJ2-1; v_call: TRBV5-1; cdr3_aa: CASSPGLHGSNEQFF
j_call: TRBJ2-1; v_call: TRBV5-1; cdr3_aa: CASSLARGTSGSTEQFF
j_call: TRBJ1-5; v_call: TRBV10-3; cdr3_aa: CATRSSVLEDQPQHF
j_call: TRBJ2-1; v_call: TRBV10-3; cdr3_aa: CAISESVAREQFF
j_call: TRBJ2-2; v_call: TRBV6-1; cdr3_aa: CASSRKGVWELFF
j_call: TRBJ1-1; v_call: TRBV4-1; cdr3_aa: CASSHNLDRGIMNTEAFF
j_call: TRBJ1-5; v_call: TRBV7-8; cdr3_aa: CASSRLDRGQPQHF
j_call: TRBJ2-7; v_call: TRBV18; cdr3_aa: CASSPGTGVREQYF
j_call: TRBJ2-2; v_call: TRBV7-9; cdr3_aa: CAAQTQGFTGELFF
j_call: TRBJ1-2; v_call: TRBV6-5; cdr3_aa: CASNGGTGGYTF
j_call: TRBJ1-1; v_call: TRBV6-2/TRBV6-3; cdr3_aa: CASSYSSGSMNTEAFF
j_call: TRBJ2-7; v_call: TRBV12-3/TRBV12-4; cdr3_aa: CASRRDLAYEQYF